A single sample is the source of the 9 T cell receptor beta chains below, sequenced in a study of CD8 T cells in Susac syndrome (dated by TCRdb to between 2018 and 2021). The method was the immunoSEQ multiplex PCR assay. RNA was extracted using the RNeasy kit, and roughly 0.5 to 1 ug of the RNA was reverse transcribed with random hexamers. TCRdb reworked the public reads: Q25 trimming with fastp, MiXCR clone assembly, productive beta chains retained. Rows with a matching CDR3 protein are joined into one entry that keeps the most common DNA and genes. Within this sample are 150,000 to 200,000 distinct CDR3 sequences, with approximately 95% of them counted one time only. 0.09% to 0.1% of the sample goes to the ten largest clones. The sequencing input was CD4+ T cells from PBMCs. The receptors originated from a human donor with multiple sclerosis.

The chain is built from TRBV4-2 and TRBJ1-1; D not resolved. The V gene lost 6 bases and the J gene lost 2 bases, with 13 bases spanning the gap. Germline V lookup: CDR1 LGHNA, CDR2 YNFKEQ. There are 14 residues in the CDR3. The CDR3 spells CASRSSLHNTEAFF. For the CDR3, the DNA is TGTGCCAGCAGGTCGAGTTTACACAACACTGAAGCTTTCTTT.

The genes are TRBV24-1 and TRBJ2-1, with D possibly being TRBD2 (6 bases). The CDR3 contains 17 residues. Trimming shortened V by 4 bases and J by 0 bases, and 15 bases separated the two germline ends. Per germline, CDR1 KGHDR and CDR2 SFDVKD. CDR3 sequence reads: CATSDPTSPSSYNEQFF. The CDR3 DNA follows: TGTGCCACCAGTGACCCCACTAGCCCTAGCTCCTACAATGAGCAGTTCTTC.

The CDR3 spells CASSLQGTNYGYTF. CDR3 coding DNA: TGTGCCAGCAGCCTACAGGGGACGAACTATGGCTACACCTTC. The rearrangement links TRBV7-2 to TRBJ1-2; 7 bases match TRBD1. There are 14 residues in the CDR3. With 5 bases clipped from V and 2 bases from J, the junction kept 5 bases outside the gene matches. Germline V gives CDR1 SGHTA, CDR2 FQGNSA.

This rearrangement joins TRBV3-1 to TRBJ2-2; 10 bases are a match to TRBD2. Germline trimming cut 1 base from V and 5 bases from J; bases unmatched to any gene: 7. Per germline, CDR1 LGHDT and CDR2 YNNKEL (reference sequence). The CDR3 spans 17 residues. The CDR3 loop is CASSQGGLAGETGELFF. CDR3 sequence (DNA): TGTGCCAGCAGCCAAGGAGGCCTAGCGGGAGAAACCGGGGAGCTGTTTTTT.

V gene TRBV29-1 combines with J gene TRBJ1-2; 10 nucleotides match TRBD1. Per germline, CDR1 SQVTM and CDR2 ANQGSEA. This CDR3 is 14 amino acids long. J was trimmed by 4 bases and V by 3 bases; bases with no gene match: 5. CDR3 coding DNA: TGCAGCGTTGAGAGCCGGGACAGGGGCTATGGCTACACCTTC. This gives the protein CSVESRDRGYGYTF. The variable domain in full, with the rest retrieved from reference TRBV29-1 and TRBJ1-2, is SAVISQKPSRDICQRGTSLTIQCQVDSQVTMMFWYRQQPGQSLTLIATANQGSEATYESGFVIDKFPISRPNLTFSTLTVSNMSPEDSSIYLCSVESRDRGYGYTFGSGTRLTVV.

This clonotype occurred once. The genes are TRBV24-1 and TRBJ2-1; TRBD2 matches at 9 bases. Germline-derived CDR1 and CDR2 are KGHDR and SFDVKD. This CDR3 has 14 residues. Trimming removed 5 bases from V and 8 bases from J; junction bases left unmatched: 6. In DNA, the CDR3 is TGTGCCACCAGTGCGGCGGGAGGGGGTGATGAGCAGTTCTTC. Translation: CATSAAGGGDEQFF.

V usage is TRBV29-1 and J usage is TRBJ2-5; D gene uncertain. Per germline, CDR1 SQVTM and CDR2 ANQGSEA. The CDR3 sequence is 13 residues long. V was pared by 4 bases and J by 0 bases, with 9 bases between. CDR3 nucleotides: TGCAGCGTTGGCAGAAACCACCAAGAGACCCAGTACTTC. Amino acids: CSVGRNHQETQYF. The whole variable domain, remainder taken from reference TRBV29-1 and TRBJ2-5, is SAVISQKPSRDICQRGTSLTIQCQVDSQVTMMFWYRQQPGQSLTLIATANQGSEATYESGFVIDKFPISRPNLTFSTLTVSNMSPEDSSIYLCSVGRNHQETQYFGPGTRLLVL.

CDR3 region: CASSVYVSTDTQYF. As DNA, the CDR3 is TGTGCCAGCAGCGTGTACGTTAGCACAGATACGCAGTATTTT. The V gene is TRBV9, the J gene TRBJ2-3, with unresolved D. Germline loops: CDR1 SGDLS, CDR2 YYNGEE. The length of the CDR3 is 14 residues. Trimming took 2 bases from V and 0 from J, leaving 7 bases between them. The full variable domain, rest sourced from reference TRBV9 and TRBJ2-3, is DSGVTQTPKHLITATGQRVTLRCSPRSGDLSVYWYQQSLDQGLQFLIQYYNGEERAKGNILERFSAQQFPDLHSELNLSSLELGDSALYFCASSVYVSTDTQYFGPGTRLTVL.

CDR3 in amino acids: CASSLRTSGTDTQYF. In DNA, the CDR3 is TGTGCCAGCAGCTTACGGACTAGCGGCACAGATACGCAGTATTTT. The chain couples TRBV14 to TRBJ2-3; TRBD2 matches at 9 bases. The CDR3 consists of 15 residues. Per germline, CDR1 SGHDN and CDR2 FVKESK. J gave up 1 base and V 5 bases, and 4 bases lay outside the gene matches. Full variable domain (missing parts from reference TRBV14 and TRBJ2-3): EAGVTQFPSHSVIEKGQTVTLRCDPISGHDNLYWYRRVMGKEIKFLLHFVKESKQDESGMPNNRFLAERTGGTYSTLKVQPAELEDSGVYFCASSLRTSGTDTQYFGPGTRLTVL.